The TCR beta chain under discussion was sequenced for a study of blood T cells in healthy people across ages. Overall study context: Template switching picked up about one barcoded beta molecule for each two T cells. Study findings and constraints: Versus aged donors, long-lived donors had higher diversity and more naive CD4+ cells.

Then a second PCR, running roughly 7 to 11 cycles, was carried out with a sample-barcoded 5' primer and a J-beta primer mix. A template-switch adaptor containing 12 random nucleotides labeled each cDNA molecule. Each CDR3 protein gets one entry after TCRdb re-called the 5' RACE reads with MiXCR. The table lists 1.5 million to 2 million distinct CDR3 sequences, under 30% of them singletons. This clonotype was observed a handful of times. The antigen is not known. Russia was home to the donors, healthy Caucasian individuals aged roughly 6 to 90. The clonotype was recovered from a woman between 25 and 40 years old in good health. Sequencing input: blood.

CDR3 sequence: CASSLGLAGGKYEQYF. In DNA, the CDR3 is TGCGCCAGCAGCTTGGGGCTAGCGGGAGGAAAGTACGAGCAGTACTTC. This chain uses TRBV5-1 with TRBJ2-7, with 11 bases aligning to TRBD2. V lost 0 bases to trimming and J lost 4 bases; unmatched junction nucleotides: 6. From germline, CDR1 is SGHRS and CDR2 YFSETQ. The CDR3 runs 16 residues.